A single T cell receptor (beta chain) is shown here with its context. What it binds is unknown. This table comes from immunoSEQ multiplex PCR, and its TCRdb copy is limited to in-frame clones, with some not included. This sample has fewer than 200,000 clones, with approximately 91% found just once. This entry is derived from a study of T cell responses to AZD1222 COVID-19 vaccine. Study-wide points: Spike-specific TCR breadth and depth grew following two AZD1222 doses. The peak T cell response came first, and repertoires were sampled only after it. Donors, mostly white British, included more females; clonal diversity was possibly underestimated.

This CDR3 has 13 amino acids. Germline V CDR1 and CDR2: SGHRS, YFSETQ. V was cut by 0 bases and J by 4 bases, with 2 bases left in between. This TCR was recovered from an adult who received the AZD1222 COVID-19 vaccine. The chain has TRBV5-1 and TRBJ1-6; D unclear. The specimen comprised peripheral blood, sampled 28 days after the second AZD1222 dose. The CDR3 loop is CASSLDYNSPLHF. The CDR3 region has the DNA TGCGCCAGCAGCTTGGATTATAATTCACCCCTCCACTTT.